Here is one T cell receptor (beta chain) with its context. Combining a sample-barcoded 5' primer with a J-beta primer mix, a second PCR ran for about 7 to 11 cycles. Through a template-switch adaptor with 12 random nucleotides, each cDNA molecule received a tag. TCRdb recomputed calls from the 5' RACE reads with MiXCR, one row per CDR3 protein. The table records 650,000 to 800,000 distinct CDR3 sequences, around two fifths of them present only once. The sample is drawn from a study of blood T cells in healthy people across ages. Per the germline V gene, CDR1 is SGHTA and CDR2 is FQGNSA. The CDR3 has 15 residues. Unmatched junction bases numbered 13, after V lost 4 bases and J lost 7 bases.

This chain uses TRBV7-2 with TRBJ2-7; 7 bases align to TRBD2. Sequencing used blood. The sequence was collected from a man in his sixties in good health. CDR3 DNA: TGTGCCAGCAGCTATATCGCTAGCGGTTACAATGAGCAGTACTTC. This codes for CASSYIASGYNEQYF. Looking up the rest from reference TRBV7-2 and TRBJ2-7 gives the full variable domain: GAGVSQSPSNKVTEKGKDVELRCDPISGHTALYWYRQSLGQGLEFLIYFQGNSAPDKSGLPSDRFSAERTGGSVSTLTIQRTQQEDSAVYLCASSYIASGYNEQYFGPGTRLTVT.